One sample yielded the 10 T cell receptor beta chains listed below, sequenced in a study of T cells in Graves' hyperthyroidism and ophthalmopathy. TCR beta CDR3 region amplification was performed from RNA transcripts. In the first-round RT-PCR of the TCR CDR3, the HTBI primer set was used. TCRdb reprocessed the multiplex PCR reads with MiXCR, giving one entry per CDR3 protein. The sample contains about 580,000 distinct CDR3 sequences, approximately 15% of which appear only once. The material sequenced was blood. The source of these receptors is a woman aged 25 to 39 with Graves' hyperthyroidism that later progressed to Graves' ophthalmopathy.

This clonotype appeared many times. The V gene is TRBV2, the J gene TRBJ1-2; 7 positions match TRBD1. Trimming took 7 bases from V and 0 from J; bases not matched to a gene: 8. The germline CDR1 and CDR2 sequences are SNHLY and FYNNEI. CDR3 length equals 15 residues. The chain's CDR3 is CASIKGQATNYGYTF. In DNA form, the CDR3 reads TGTGCCAGCATTAAAGGACAGGCCACTAACTATGGCTACACCTTC.

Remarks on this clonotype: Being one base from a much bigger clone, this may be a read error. This CDR3 is CASGTTVVEEAQYF. The CDR3 DNA is TGCGCCAGCGGTACGACAGTCGTCGAAGAGGCCCAGTACTTC. The rearrangement links TRBV4-1 to TRBJ2-5; possibly TRBD1 for D (5 bases). Germline V gene sequence: CDR1 MGHRA, CDR2 YSYEKL. The CDR3 has 14 residues.

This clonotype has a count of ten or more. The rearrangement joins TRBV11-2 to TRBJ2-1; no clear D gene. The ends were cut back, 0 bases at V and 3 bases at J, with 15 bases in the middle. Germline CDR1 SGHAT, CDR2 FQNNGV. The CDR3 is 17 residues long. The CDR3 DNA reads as TGTGCCAGCAGCTTAGAGCTGATGGCGGTAGTCTACAATGAGCAGTTCTTC. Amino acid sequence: CASSLELMAVVYNEQFF.

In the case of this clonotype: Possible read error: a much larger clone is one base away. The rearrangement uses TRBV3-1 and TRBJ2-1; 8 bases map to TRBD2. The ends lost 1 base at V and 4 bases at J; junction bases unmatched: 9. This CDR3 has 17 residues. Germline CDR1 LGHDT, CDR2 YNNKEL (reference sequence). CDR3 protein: CASSQGILSGSYNEQFF. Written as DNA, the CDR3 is TGTGCCAGCAGCCAAGGGATACTAAGCGGGAGTTACAATGAGCAGTTCTTC.

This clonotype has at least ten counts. The CDR3 is CAWGAPTNTGELFF. The CDR3 DNA is TGTGCCTGGGGCGCGCCTACGAACACCGGGGAGCTGTTTTTT. The V call is TRBV30, the J call TRBJ2-2; unclear D gene. Germline-derived CDR1 and CDR2 are GTSNPN and SVGIG (reference sequence). V shed 5 bases and J shed 0 bases, with 10 bases lying between them. There are 14 residues in the CDR3.

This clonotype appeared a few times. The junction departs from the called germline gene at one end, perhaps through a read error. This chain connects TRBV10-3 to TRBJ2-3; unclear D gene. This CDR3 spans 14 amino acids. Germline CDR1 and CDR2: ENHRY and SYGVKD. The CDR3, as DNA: TGTGCCATAAGTGCTGGGGAAAGGGAAGATACGCAGTATTTT. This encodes CAISAGEREDTQYF.

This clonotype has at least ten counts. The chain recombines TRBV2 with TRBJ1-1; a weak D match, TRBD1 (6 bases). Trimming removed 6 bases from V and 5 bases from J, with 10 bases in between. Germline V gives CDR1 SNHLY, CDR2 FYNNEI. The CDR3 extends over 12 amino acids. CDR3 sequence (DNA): TGTGCCAGCAGGGGAGGGGGAACTGAAGCTTTCTTT. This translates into CASRGGGTEAFF.

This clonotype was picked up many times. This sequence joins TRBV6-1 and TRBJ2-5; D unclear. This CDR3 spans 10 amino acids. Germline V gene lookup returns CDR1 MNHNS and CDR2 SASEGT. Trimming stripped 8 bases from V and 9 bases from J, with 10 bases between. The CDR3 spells CASGPSAQYF. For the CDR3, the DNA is TGTGCCAGCGGGCCGTCGGCCCAGTACTTC.

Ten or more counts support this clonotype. CDR3 residues: CASSLDLGRNYEQYF. DNA of the CDR3: TGTGCCAGCAGCTTAGATCTGGGGCGAAACTACGAGCAGTACTTC. V is TRBV11-3 and J is TRBJ2-7; perhaps TRBD1 as D (5 bases). The V end lost 0 bases, the J end lost 3 bases, and 12 bases lay between the germline ends. Per germline, CDR1 SGHNT and CDR2 YENEEA. CDR3 length equals 15 residues.

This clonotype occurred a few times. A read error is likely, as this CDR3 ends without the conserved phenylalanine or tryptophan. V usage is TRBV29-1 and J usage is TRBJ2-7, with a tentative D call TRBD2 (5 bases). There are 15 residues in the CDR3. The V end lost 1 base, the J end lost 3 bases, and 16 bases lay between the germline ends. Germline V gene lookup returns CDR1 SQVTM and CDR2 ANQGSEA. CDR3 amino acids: CSVEGGFGVDYEQYL. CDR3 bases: TGCAGCGTTGAAGGCGGGTTCGGGGTGGACTACGAGCAGTACCTC.